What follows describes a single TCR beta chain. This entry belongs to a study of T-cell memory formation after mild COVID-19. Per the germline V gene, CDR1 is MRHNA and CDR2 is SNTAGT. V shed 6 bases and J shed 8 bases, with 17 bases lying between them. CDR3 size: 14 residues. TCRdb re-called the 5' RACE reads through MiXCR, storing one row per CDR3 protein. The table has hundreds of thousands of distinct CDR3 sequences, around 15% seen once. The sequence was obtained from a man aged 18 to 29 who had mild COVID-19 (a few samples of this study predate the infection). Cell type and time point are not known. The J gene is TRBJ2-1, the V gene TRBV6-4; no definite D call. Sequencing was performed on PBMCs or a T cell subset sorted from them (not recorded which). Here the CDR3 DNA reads TGTGCCAGCAGCCCTAGTATAGGATTTGATGAGCAGTTCTTC. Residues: CASSPSIGFDEQFF.